This T cell receptor (beta chain) was identified in a study of blood T cell repertoires in COVID-19. Study information: The analysed material was cDNA or gDNA that came from T cells, B-cell-depleted T cells, or PBMCs.

CDR3 length equals 13 residues. Germline V gene sequence: CDR1 KGHDR, CDR2 SFDVKD. The ends were cut back, 3 bases at V and 2 bases at J, with 7 bases in the middle. Assignment of participants to cohorts was predicated upon participant-reported clinical history. In Cohort 3, a recovered donor had either two negative PCRs, clearance, or symptom resolution. TCRdb's copy holds only in-frame clones and misses some; the assay was immunoSEQ multiplex PCR. This table has 300,000 to 350,000 clones, over 70% appearing once. The material sequenced was PBMCs or T cells enriched from blood (not recorded which). The gene calls are TRBV24-1 and TRBJ2-7; D may be TRBD1 (5 bases). The source of this sequence is a man aged 25-40 years who had recovered from COVID-19. The CDR3 region is CATSDDRTYEQYF. The DNA of the CDR3 is TGTGCCACCAGTGATGACAGAACCTACGAGCAGTACTTC.